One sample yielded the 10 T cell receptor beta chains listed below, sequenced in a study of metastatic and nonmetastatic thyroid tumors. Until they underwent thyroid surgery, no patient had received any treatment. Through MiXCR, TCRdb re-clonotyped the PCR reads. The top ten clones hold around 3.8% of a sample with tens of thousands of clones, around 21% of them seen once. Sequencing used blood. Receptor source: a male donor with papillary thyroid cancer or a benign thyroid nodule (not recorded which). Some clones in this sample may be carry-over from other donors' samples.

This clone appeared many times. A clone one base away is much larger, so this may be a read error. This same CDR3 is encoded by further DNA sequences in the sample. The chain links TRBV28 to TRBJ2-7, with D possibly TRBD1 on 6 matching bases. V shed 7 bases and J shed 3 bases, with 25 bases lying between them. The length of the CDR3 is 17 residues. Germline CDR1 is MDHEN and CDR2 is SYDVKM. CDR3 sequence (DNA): TGTGCCAGCACCCAACAACGGACAGCTACTATCGACTACGAGCAGTACTTC. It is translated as CASTQQRTATIDYEQYF.

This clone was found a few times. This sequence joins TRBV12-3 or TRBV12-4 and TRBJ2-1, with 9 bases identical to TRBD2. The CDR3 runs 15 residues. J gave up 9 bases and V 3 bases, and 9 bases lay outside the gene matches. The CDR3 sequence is CASSLMGGGAGEQFF. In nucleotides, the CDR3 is TGTGCCAGCAGTTTGATGGGCGGGGGGGCCGGTGAGCAGTTCTTC.

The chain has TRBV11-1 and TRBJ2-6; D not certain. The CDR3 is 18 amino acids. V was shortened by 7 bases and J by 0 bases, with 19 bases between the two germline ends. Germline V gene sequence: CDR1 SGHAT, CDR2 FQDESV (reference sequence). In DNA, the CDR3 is TGTGCCAGCACACTGATGGCGTGGACCCCCTCTGGGGCCAACGTCCTGACTTTC. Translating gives CASTLMAWTPSGANVLTF.

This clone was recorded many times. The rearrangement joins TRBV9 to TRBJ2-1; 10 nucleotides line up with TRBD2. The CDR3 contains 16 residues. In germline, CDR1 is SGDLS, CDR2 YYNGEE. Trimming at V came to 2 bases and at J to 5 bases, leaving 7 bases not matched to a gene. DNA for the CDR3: TGTGCCAGCAGCGTTGGACTAGCGGAGGCCCACAATGAGCAGTTCTTC. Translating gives CASSVGLAEAHNEQFF.

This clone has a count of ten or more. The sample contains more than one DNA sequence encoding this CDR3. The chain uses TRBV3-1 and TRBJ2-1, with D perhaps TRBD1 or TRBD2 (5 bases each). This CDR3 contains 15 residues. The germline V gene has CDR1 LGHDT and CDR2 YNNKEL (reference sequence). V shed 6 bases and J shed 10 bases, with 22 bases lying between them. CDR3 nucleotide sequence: TGTGCCAGCAGTCTTACACCCGGGGCCTTGGGGGAGCAGTTCTTC. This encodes CASSLTPGALGEQFF.

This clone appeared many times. This CDR3 reads CASSQGTGGKFF. In nucleotides, the CDR3 is TGTGCCAGCAGCCAGGGGACAGGGGGAAAGTTCTTC. The rearrangement links TRBV14 to TRBJ2-1; TRBD1 matches 11 bases. The CDR3 is 12 amino acids. V dropped 3 bases and J dropped 14; count of bases not matched to a gene: 3. The germline V gene has CDR1 SGHDN and CDR2 FVKESK.

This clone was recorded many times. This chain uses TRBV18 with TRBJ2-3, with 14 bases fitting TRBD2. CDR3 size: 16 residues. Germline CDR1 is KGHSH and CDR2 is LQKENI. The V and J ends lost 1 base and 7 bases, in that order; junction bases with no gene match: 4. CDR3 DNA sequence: TGTGCCAGCTCACCACGACTAGCGGGAGGGACACATACGCAGTATTTT. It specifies CASSPRLAGGTHTQYF.

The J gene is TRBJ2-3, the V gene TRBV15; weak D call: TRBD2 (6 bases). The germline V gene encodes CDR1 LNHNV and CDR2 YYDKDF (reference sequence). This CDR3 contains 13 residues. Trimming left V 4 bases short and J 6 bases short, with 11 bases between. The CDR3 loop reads CATSIGLSDTQYF. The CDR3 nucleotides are TGTGCCACCAGCATCGGACTATCGGATACGCAGTATTTT.

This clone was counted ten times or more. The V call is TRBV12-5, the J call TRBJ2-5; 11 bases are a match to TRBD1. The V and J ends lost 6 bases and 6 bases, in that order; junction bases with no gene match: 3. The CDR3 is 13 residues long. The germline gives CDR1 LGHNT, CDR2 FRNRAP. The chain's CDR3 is CASGTDRGQTQYF. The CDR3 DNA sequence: TGTGCTAGTGGAACGGACAGGGGGCAGACCCAGTACTTC.

CDR3 DNA: TGCGCCAGCAGCCGTCCAGGCATAACTAATGAAAAACTGTTTTTT. It specifies CASSRPGITNEKLFF. The chain employs TRBV4-1 and TRBJ1-4; no clear D. This CDR3 has 15 residues. The germline CDR1 and CDR2 sequences are MGHRA and YSYEKL. V lost 4 bases, J lost 1 base, and 10 bases lay in between.